The TCR beta chain under discussion was sequenced for a study of T cells in localized non-small cell lung cancer. The CDR3 contains 15 residues. Assay: immunoSEQ multiplex PCR; the TCRdb copy retains only in-frame clones and omits some. Here the sample spans around 80,000 clones, around three quarters being singletons. The count of this clone is one. The antigen remains undetermined. Overall study results and limits: Clonality peaked in uninvolved adjacent lung rather than tumor. Sequencing covered just one tumor region, so heterogeneity cannot be ruled out.

The rearrangement links TRBV12-1 to TRBJ2-5; the table's D call TRBD1 went unverified against the DNA. TRBV12-1 is recorded as a pseudogene. Sequences were derived from PBMCs, sampled before any cancer treatment. The receptor comes from a man aged 40 to 70 with stage II squamous cell lung carcinoma. CDR3 bases: TGTGCCACCTTCAGCAGAAGGGGGCTCCAAGAGACCCAGTACTTC. Its protein is CATFSRRGLQETQYF.